This entry is about one T cell receptor beta chain. This record belongs to a study of shared clonotypes between healthy human individuals. Naive CD8 cells lacked CD45RO, underwent positive selection for CCR7 and left out terminally differentiated effector memory CD45RA+ cells. Assay used: immunoSEQ multiplex PCR; TCRdb lists only in-frame clones, some missing. The repertoire consists of about 2.2 million clones, with more than 85% occurring once and the leading ten covering roughly 1.7%. The CDR3 spans 18 residues. V is TRBV1 and J is TRBJ2-3; the table's D call of TRBD2 was not tested on the DNA. TRBV1 represents a pseudogene. The TCR comes from a man younger than 30 in good health. Some clones in this sample may be carry-over from other donors' samples. Sample: naive CD8+ T cells from PBMCs. The CDR3 DNA sequence: TGCACCAGCAGCCAAGATCTTAGCGGGAGGCGGGGGGCAGATACGCAGTATTTT. Protein: CTSSQDLSGRRGADTQYF.